Below, 6 T cell receptor beta chains from the same sample are listed, as sequenced in a study of blood T cell repertoires in COVID-19. Only in-frame clones appear in the TCRdb table, and some are missing; sequencing was by immunoSEQ multiplex PCR. The data hold about 67,000 clones, with 85% to 90% observed a single time. The sequenced material came from peripheral blood. The receptors come from a man aged 50 to 59 with active COVID-19.

V is TRBV6-5 and J is TRBJ2-2; TRBD1 matches at 9 bases. Germline V CDR1 and CDR2: MNHEY, SVGAGI. The CDR3 length is 15 residues. With 7 bases clipped from V and 4 bases from J, the junction kept 7 bases outside the gene matches. CDR3 DNA: TGTGCCAGCAACCCTGACAGGGGGGTCACCGGGGAGCTGTTTTTT. It is translated as CASNPDRGVTGELFF.

This clone has a count of ten or more. The J gene is TRBJ2-7, the V gene TRBV4-2; 7 nucleotides match TRBD2. CDR1 is LGHNA and CDR2 is YNFKEQ in the germline V gene. V dropped 6 bases and J dropped 0; count of bases not matched to a gene: 8. The CDR3 consists of 15 residues. The CDR3 DNA reads TGTGCCAGCAGTCATACGGCGGGGGTCTCCTACGAGCAGTACTTC. As protein: CASSHTAGVSYEQYF.

The V and J genes are TRBV19 and TRBJ2-2, with D possibly TRBD2 on 5 matching bases. Germline V gene data show CDR1 as LNHDA and CDR2 as SQIVND (reference sequence). Trimming left V 1 base short and J 8 bases short, with 5 bases between. The CDR3 length is 12 residues. The DNA of the CDR3 is TGTGCCAGTAGTATAGCGGGAGGGGAGCTGTTTTTT. The encoded protein is CASSIAGGELFF.

CDR3 DNA sequence: TGTGCCACACAGGGGAACACTGAAGCTTTCTTT. Its protein product is CATQGNTEAFF. This chain connects TRBV28 to TRBJ1-1, with D possibly being TRBD1 (6 bases). CDR1 MDHEN and CDR2 SYDVKM come from the germline V gene. This CDR3 region has 11 residues. Trimming took 10 bases from V and 1 from J, leaving 7 bases between them.

The J gene is TRBJ2-3, the V gene TRBV11-2; 16 bases match TRBD2. This CDR3 has 18 residues. Per germline, CDR1 SGHAT and CDR2 FQNNGV. V lost 6 bases and J lost 3; bases outside the gene matches: 9. CDR3 residues: CASRLGTSGRGGTDTQYF. The CDR3 DNA reads TGTGCCAGCAGGCTCGGGACTAGCGGGAGGGGAGGAACAGATACGCAGTATTTT.

This clone has more than one count but fewer than ten. J is TRBJ1-2 and V is TRBV15, with D possibly being TRBD1 (6 bases). Trimming left V 0 bases short and J 3 bases short, with 8 bases between. Germline V CDR1 and CDR2: LNHNV, YYDKDF (reference sequence). This CDR3 spans 14 amino acids. CDR3 nucleotides: TGTGCCACCAGCAGAGATGCAGGGGACTATGGCTACACCTTC. This gives the protein CATSRDAGDYGYTF.